This TCR beta chain was observed in a study of T cells in Graves' hyperthyroidism and ophthalmopathy. Across the study: Specimen type is peripheral blood, collected at initial diagnosis prior to any treatment.

The study, taken as a whole, reports: Blood shared most expanded thyroid clonotypes above 0.001.

Patients aged 18 to 65 had newly diagnosed hyperthyroidism of under 2 months' duration. Germline trimming cut 5 bases from V and 5 bases from J; bases unmatched to any gene: 13. The V gene's germline CDR1 is SNHLY and CDR2 FYNNEI. The CDR3 is 18 residues long. RNA transcripts were the template for amplifying TCR beta CDR3 regions. The TCR CDR3 first-round RT-PCR relied on the HTBI primer set. TCRdb itself ran the multiplex PCR reads through MiXCR, one entry per CDR3 protein. Here the sample spans about 700,000 distinct CDR3 sequences, around 13% being singletons. This clonotype was observed many times. Its cognate antigen is unknown.

The TCR comes from a woman aged 18-35 years with Graves' hyperthyroidism. This sequence joins TRBV2 and TRBJ2-1, with 12 bases lining up with TRBD2. What was sequenced was blood. The CDR3 loop is CASSYPNFLAGGNNEQFF. The CDR3 nucleotides are TGTGCCAGCAGTTACCCCAATTTTCTAGCGGGAGGGAACAATGAGCAGTTCTTC.